The entry that follows covers one T cell receptor (beta chain) sequence. This record belongs to a study of blood T cell repertoires in COVID-19. This CDR3 is 13 amino acids long. The germline V and J ends were trimmed by 2 bases and 7 bases, with 9 bases remaining between them. Sequenced by immunoSEQ multiplex PCR; TCRdb stores in-frame clones only, minus some. The sample records some 250,000 clones, around 88% being singletons. Specimen: peripheral blood. This rearrangement joins TRBV12-3 or TRBV12-4 to TRBJ2-1, with a weak D call TRBD2 (5 bases). The TCR was taken from a woman in her twenties or thirties who had recovered from COVID-19. The CDR3 sequence is CASSLTRRNEQFF. DNA of the CDR3: TGTGCCAGCAGTTTAACTAGGCGAAATGAGCAGTTCTTC.